Shown below are 21 T cell receptor beta chains from a single sample sequenced in a study of CD8+CD57+ T cells in acquired aplastic anemia. Sequencing was done on patients that had shown CD8+CD57+ cell expansion by flow cytometry. The TCR beta profiling, which covered VDJ combination and CDR3 sequence, was carried out using genomic DNA as the template. TCRdb re-called the reads with MiXCR, one entry per CDR3 protein. Among roughly 200,000 distinct CDR3 sequences listed, around 60% were seen once. The specimen was sorted CD4+, CD8+, or CD8+CD57+ T cells (not recorded which) from PBMCs. Receptor source: a human donor with aplastic anemia.

The rearrangement uses TRBV9 and TRBJ2-2; a weak D match, TRBD2 (5 bases). The V and J ends lost 0 bases and 5 bases respectively, with 8 bases between them. Per germline, CDR1 SGDLS and CDR2 YYNGEE. The CDR3 loop spans 14 amino acids. CDR3 nucleotides: TGTGCCAGCAGCGTAGTGGAGGTAACCGGGGAGCTGTTTTTT. Amino acid sequence: CASSVVEVTGELFF. Complete variable domain (other parts from reference TRBV9 and TRBJ2-2): DSGVTQTPKHLITATGQRVTLRCSPRSGDLSVYWYQQSLDQGLQFLIQYYNGEERAKGNILERFSAQQFPDLHSELNLSSLELGDSALYFCASSVVEVTGELFFGEGSRLTVL.

The chain joins TRBV7-2 to TRBJ1-5, with 8 bases aligning to TRBD1. V dropped 1 base and J dropped 6; count of bases not matched to a gene: 5. Germline loops: CDR1 SGHTA, CDR2 FQGNSA. This CDR3 has 15 residues. CDR3 loop: CASSLGGTGSQPQHF. CDR3 DNA sequence: TGTGCCAGCAGCTTAGGAGGGACAGGATCTCAGCCCCAGCATTTT.

This clonotype turned up a few times. The rearrangement uses TRBV7-9 and TRBJ2-5, with TRBD1 matching 7 bases. Germline CDR1 and CDR2: SEHNR and FQNEAQ (reference sequence). There are 17 residues in the CDR3. The trim removed 5 bases at V and 3 bases at J, leaving 15 bases unmatched. In DNA form, the CDR3 reads TGTGCCAGCAGCCCAACCCAGGACAGGCAGAGGAAAGAGACCCAGTACTTC. Its translation: CASSPTQDRQRKETQYF.

This clonotype was seen more than once but under ten times. This sequence joins TRBV24-1 and TRBJ1-5, with D unclear. CDR3 size: 17 residues. Trimming cost V 4 bases and J 5 bases, with 20 bases left between them. Germline V CDR1 and CDR2: KGHDR, SFDVKD. The CDR3 reads CATSEGGRQQGHQPQHF. As DNA, the CDR3 is TGTGCCACCAGTGAGGGAGGGAGACAACAAGGACATCAGCCCCAGCATTTT.

The rearrangement links TRBV6-1 to TRBJ2-1; D is ambiguous. The CDR3 runs to 15 residues. Deletions cut 2 bases from V and 5 bases from J, with 13 bases between. Germline CDR1 is MNHNS and CDR2 is SASEGT. DNA of the CDR3: TGTGCCAGCAGTGAACAAGAAGGGTCCCACAATGAGCAGTTCTTC. This codes for CASSEQEGSHNEQFF.

This clonotype was observed at least ten times. This sequence joins TRBV19 and TRBJ1-2, with D hard to call. CDR1 and CDR2 from the germline V gene are LNHDA and SQIVND (reference sequence). The V and J ends lost 3 bases and 1 base respectively, with 6 bases between them. This CDR3 is 13 amino acids long. The CDR3: CASSIPHNYGYTF. CDR3 nucleotide sequence: TGTGCCAGTAGTATCCCCCATAACTATGGCTACACCTTC.

CDR3 sequence: CATSRDFAPDRYEQYF. The CDR3 DNA reads as TGTGCCACCAGCAGAGATTTCGCGCCAGATCGCTACGAGCAGTACTTC. V is TRBV15 and J is TRBJ2-7, with unresolved D. The germline V gene encodes CDR1 LNHNV and CDR2 YYDKDF (reference sequence). Deletions cut 0 bases from V and 3 bases from J, with 15 bases between. CDR3 size: 16 residues.

Only a few counts were recorded for this clonotype. J is TRBJ1-6 and V is TRBV19; the match to TRBD1 covers 8 bases. Germline lookup yields CDR1 LNHDA and CDR2 SQIVND (reference sequence). V shed 8 bases and J 6 bases; nucleotides not matched to a gene: 9. This CDR3 is 15 amino acids long. This CDR3 reads CASSPKDRVNSPLHF. In nucleotides, the CDR3 is TGTGCCAGTTCGCCGAAGGACAGGGTTAATTCACCCCTCCACTTT.

The chain combines TRBV7-9 with TRBJ1-2, with 9 bases identical to TRBD1. Germline V gene lookup returns CDR1 SEHNR and CDR2 FQNEAQ (reference sequence). V shed 5 bases and J 4 bases; nucleotides not matched to a gene: 5. The CDR3 consists of 14 residues. The CDR3 here is CASSPDRGGYGYTF. DNA of the CDR3: TGTGCCAGCAGCCCGGACAGGGGAGGCTATGGCTACACCTTC.

The V gene is TRBV2, the J gene TRBJ1-1; 7 bases are shared with TRBD1. Per germline, CDR1 SNHLY and CDR2 FYNNEI. J gave up 8 bases and V 5 bases, and 8 bases lay outside the gene matches. The CDR3 has 13 amino acids. The CDR3 bases are TGTGCCAGCAGTACCAACAGGGGCTTAGAAGCTTTCTTT. The encoded protein is CASSTNRGLEAFF.

The chain joins TRBV5-1 to TRBJ2-2, with D unclear. V lost 6 bases and J 2 bases, leaving 8 bases between the germline ends. The germline gives CDR1 SGHRS, CDR2 YFSETQ. This CDR3 contains 13 residues. Here the CDR3 reads CASKDVNTGELFF. In DNA form, the CDR3 reads TGCGCCAGCAAGGACGTTAACACCGGGGAGCTGTTTTTT.

Concerning this clonotype itself: The conserved closing phenylalanine or tryptophan is absent in this CDR3, likely reflecting a read error. The J gene is TRBJ2-7, the V gene TRBV20-1, with unresolved D. Germline V gene sequence: CDR1 DFQATT, CDR2 SNEGSKA (reference sequence). V lost 6 bases, J lost 2 bases, and 11 bases lay in between. The CDR3 has 12 residues. The CDR3: CSAAGPTYEQYL. In DNA, the CDR3 is TGCAGTGCAGCCGGGCCTACCTACGAGCAGTACCTC.

There are many counts of this clonotype. The rearrangement joins TRBV12-3 or TRBV12-4 to TRBJ2-1; TRBD2 aligns across 10 bases. Trimming at V came to 3 bases and at J to 9 bases, leaving 8 bases not matched to a gene. This CDR3 contains 15 residues. Here the CDR3 reads CASSFQRGGGGEQFF. The CDR3, as DNA: TGTGCCAGCAGTTTCCAGCGGGGGGGAGGTGGTGAGCAGTTCTTC.

The J gene is TRBJ2-7, the V gene TRBV7-2, with 7 positions matching TRBD1. The CDR3 length is 14 residues. Germline CDR1 SGHTA, CDR2 FQGNSA. V shed 5 bases, J shed 3 bases, and the junction held 7 bases outside the gene matches. The CDR3 protein is CASSRWTGGYEQYF. In DNA, the CDR3 is TGTGCCAGCAGCCGTTGGACAGGAGGCTACGAGCAGTACTTC.

The chain couples TRBV2 to TRBJ1-2; D not resolved. V lost 3 bases to trimming and J lost 4 bases, with 6 bases between them. Per germline, CDR1 SNHLY and CDR2 FYNNEI. The CDR3 sequence is 12 residues long. This CDR3 reads CASSDIIYGYTF. CDR3 bases: TGTGCCAGCAGTGACATAATCTATGGCTACACCTTC.

The genes are TRBV7-3 and TRBJ2-5; D might be TRBD1 (5 bases). The CDR3 is made up of 13 amino acids. The V end lost 5 bases, the J end lost 4 bases, and 11 bases lay between the germline ends. In germline, CDR1 is SGHTA, CDR2 FQGTGA. The CDR3 nucleotides read TGTGCCAGCAGCCTTAGGGGCCCAGAGACCCAGTACTTC. Its protein is CASSLRGPETQYF.

The rearrangement uses TRBV10-3 and TRBJ2-5; 10 bases are shared with TRBD1. Looked up from germline, CDR1 is ENHRY and CDR2 is SYGVKD. The CDR3 loop spans 16 amino acids. V was pared by 0 bases and J by 2 bases, with 3 bases of the junction left unmatched. The CDR3 nucleotides read TGTGCCATCAGTGAGTCGACAGGGGGCGGTCAAGAGACCCAGTACTTC. This encodes CAISESTGGGQETQYF.

In its sample, this clonotype was seen many times. This rearrangement joins TRBV6-5 to TRBJ2-7; D possibly uses TRBD1 or TRBD2 (5 bases each). V lost 0 bases and J lost 4, with 13 bases in between. This CDR3 contains 15 residues. Germline assignment: CDR1 MNHEY and CDR2 SVGAGI. CDR3 sequence: CASSYSKGPSYEQYF. CDR3 nucleotides: TGTGCCAGCAGTTACTCGAAGGGACCATCATACGAGCAGTACTTC.

This chain uses TRBV20-1 with TRBJ2-5; D possibly corresponds to TRBD1 (6 bases). Trimming removed 5 bases at V and 7 bases at J, with 23 bases between. This CDR3 spans 15 amino acids. CDR1 and CDR2 from the germline V gene are DFQATT and SNEGSKA (reference sequence). The CDR3 DNA sequence: TGCAGTGCTCAAGACGGACAGACCTTTTTGGGGACCCAGTACTTC. Amino acids: CSAQDGQTFLGTQYF.

The chain uses TRBV11-1 and TRBJ2-7; 11 positions agree with TRBD2. V trimming: 2 bases; J trimming: 3 bases; junction bases outside the gene matches: 6. The CDR3 loop spans 16 amino acids. Germline CDR1 SGHAT, CDR2 FQDESV (reference sequence). The CDR3 loop reads CASSLLTGTSGYEQYF. In nucleotides, the CDR3 is TGTGCCAGCAGCTTACTAACCGGGACTAGCGGCTACGAGCAGTACTTC.

This clonotype was detected many times. The V call is TRBV6-1, the J call TRBJ1-2; D is unclear. Germline CDR1 MNHNS, CDR2 SASEGT. V shed 0 bases and J shed 5 bases, with 7 bases lying between them. The CDR3 is made up of 13 amino acids. The CDR3 reads CASSEAWEYGYTF. CDR3 DNA: TGTGCCAGCAGTGAAGCCTGGGAATATGGCTACACCTTC.